This T cell receptor (beta chain) was recovered during a study of CD4 and CD8 cells across lung adenocarcinoma regions. The CDR3 covers 14 residues. V was pared by 8 bases and J by 1 base, with 6 bases of the junction left unmatched. In germline, CDR1 is MNHNS, CDR2 SASEGT. Using its own MiXCR run on the PCR reads, TCRdb lists one record per CDR3 protein. Of 3,000 to 4,000 distinct CDR3 sequences listed, approximately 63% are singletons. Samples came from patients with localized non-small cell lung adenocarcinoma. V and J are TRBV6-1 and TRBJ1-2, with 8 nucleotides matching TRBD1. This TCR was recovered from a male donor with lung adenocarcinoma. The CD4 and CD8 labels of this study may be unreliable. The sequenced sample was CD4+ T cells from the margin of a lung tumor. The CDR3 DNA reads as TGTGCCAGCCTCAGGGGGCTCATTAACTATGGCTACACCTTC. This codes for CASLRGLINYGYTF.